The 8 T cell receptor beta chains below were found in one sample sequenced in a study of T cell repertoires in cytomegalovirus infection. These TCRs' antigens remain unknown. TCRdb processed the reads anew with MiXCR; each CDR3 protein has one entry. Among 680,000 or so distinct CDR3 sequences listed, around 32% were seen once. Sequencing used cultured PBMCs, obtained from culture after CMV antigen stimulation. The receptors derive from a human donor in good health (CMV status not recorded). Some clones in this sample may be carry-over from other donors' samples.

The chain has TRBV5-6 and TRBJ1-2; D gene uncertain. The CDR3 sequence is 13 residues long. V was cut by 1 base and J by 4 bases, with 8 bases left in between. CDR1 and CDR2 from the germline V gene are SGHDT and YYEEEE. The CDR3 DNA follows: TGTGCCAGCAGCTTGTCGAGCTCCTATGGCTACACCTTC. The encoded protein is CASSLSSSYGYTF.

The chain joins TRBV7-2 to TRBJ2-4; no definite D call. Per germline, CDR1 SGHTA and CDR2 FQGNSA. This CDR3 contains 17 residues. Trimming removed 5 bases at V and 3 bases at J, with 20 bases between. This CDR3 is CASSARAAAAVKNIQYF. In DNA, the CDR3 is TGTGCCAGCAGCGCCCGGGCGGCGGCGGCGGTCAAAAACATTCAGTACTTC.

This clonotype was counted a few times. CDR3 loop: CASRPNRDTGELFF. CDR3 coding DNA: TGTGCCAGCAGACCGAACAGGGATACCGGGGAGCTGTTTTTT. The gene calls are TRBV2 and TRBJ2-2; a possible D gene is TRBD1 (6 bases). This CDR3 has 14 residues. V dropped 6 bases and J dropped 5 bases, with 13 bases sitting between them. Germline loops: CDR1 SNHLY, CDR2 FYNNEI.

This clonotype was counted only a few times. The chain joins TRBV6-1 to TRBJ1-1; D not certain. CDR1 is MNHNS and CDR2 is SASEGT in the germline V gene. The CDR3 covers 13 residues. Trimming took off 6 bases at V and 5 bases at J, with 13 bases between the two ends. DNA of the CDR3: TGTGCCAGCAGCTTTGGGTTTCGTACTGAAGCTTTCTTT. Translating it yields CASSFGFRTEAFF.

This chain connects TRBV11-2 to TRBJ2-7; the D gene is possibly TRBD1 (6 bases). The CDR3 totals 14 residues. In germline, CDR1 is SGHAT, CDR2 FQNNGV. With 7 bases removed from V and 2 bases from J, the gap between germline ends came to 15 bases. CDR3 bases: TGTGCCAGCACCACGGACAGTCCAACCTACGAGCAGTACTTC. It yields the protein CASTTDSPTYEQYF.

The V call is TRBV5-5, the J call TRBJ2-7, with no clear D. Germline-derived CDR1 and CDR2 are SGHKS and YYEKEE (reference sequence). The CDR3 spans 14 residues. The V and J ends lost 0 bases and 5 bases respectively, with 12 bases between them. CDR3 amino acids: CASSLGTLFDEQYF. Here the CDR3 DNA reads TGTGCCAGCAGCTTGGGTACCCTCTTCGACGAGCAGTACTTC.

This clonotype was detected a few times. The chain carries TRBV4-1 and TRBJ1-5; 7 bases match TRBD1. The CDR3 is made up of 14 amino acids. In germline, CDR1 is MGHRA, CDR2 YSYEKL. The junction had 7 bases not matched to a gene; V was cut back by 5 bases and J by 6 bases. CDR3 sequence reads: CASSSDRVGQPQHF. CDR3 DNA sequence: TGCGCCAGCAGCTCAGACAGGGTGGGTCAGCCCCAGCATTTT.

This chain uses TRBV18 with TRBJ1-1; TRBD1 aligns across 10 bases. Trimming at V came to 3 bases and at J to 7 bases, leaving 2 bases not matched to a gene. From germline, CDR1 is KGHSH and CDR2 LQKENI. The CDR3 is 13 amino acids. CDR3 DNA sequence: TGTGCCAGCTCACCGACAGGGGGCCGTGAAGCTTTCTTT. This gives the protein CASSPTGGREAFF.